This TCR beta chain was sequenced in a study of graft-versus-host responses after intestinal transplantation. Whole-study findings and limits: Peak circulating GvH clone levels tracked with early post-transplant HvG declines.

Libraries were prepared by immunoSEQ multiplex PCR; TCRdb keeps only in-frame clonotypes and omits some of them. The sample holds roughly 120,000 clones, about 95% seen once. The CDR3 contains 16 residues. Germline V gene data show CDR1 as SGHRS and CDR2 as YFSETQ. The germline V and J ends were trimmed by 0 bases and 4 bases, with 13 bases remaining between them. With respect to this clone: The antigen remains unidentified.

The clonotype was recovered from a human donor who received an intestinal transplant. The chain has TRBV5-1 and TRBJ1-4; D is possibly TRBD1 (5 bases). Specimen: unstimulated CD8+ T cells sorted from spleen or lymph node cells, collected before intestinal transplant. The CDR3 is CASSLGQGAYNEKLFF. Here the CDR3 DNA reads TGCGCCAGCAGCTTGGGGCAGGGCGCGTATAATGAAAAACTGTTTTTT.